The T cell receptor (beta chain) under discussion was sequenced for a study of cytomegalovirus exposure and HLA in healthy donors. Study-wide results and caveats: Some 150 TCR beta chains were listed as cytomegalovirus-associated.

The data were produced by immunoSEQ multiplex PCR, yet TCRdb's version contains in-frame clones alone and is incomplete. Here the sample spans approximately 260,000 clones, approximately 86% being singletons. CDR3 length: 16 amino acids. Trimming pared 4 bases from V and 0 bases from J, leaving 17 bases between. Germline V gene sequence: CDR1 SGHRS, CDR2 YFSETQ. This clone was detected a few times. What it recognizes is unknown. Sequenced input: PBMCs. The chain couples TRBV5-1 to TRBJ2-7; no firm D call. This sequence was found in a woman aged 25 to 45 in good health and CMV-seropositive. The DNA of the CDR3 is TGCGCCAGCAGCCCGTCGACTCTCACCAGCTCCTACGAGCAGTACTTC. Translated, it gives CASSPSTLTSSYEQYF.